These 11 T cell receptor beta chains came from one sample sequenced in a study of CD8 T cells in Susac syndrome. An amount of RNA that ranged from roughly 0.5 to 1 ug was reverse transcribed with random hexamers. MiXCR, applied by TCRdb to the immunoSEQ multiplex PCR reads, yields one record per CDR3 protein. Of around 280,000 distinct CDR3 sequences in the sample, roughly nine tenths were seen once. The sample taken for sequencing was CD4+ T cells from PBMCs. Every receptor here comes from a human donor with multiple sclerosis.

This chain links TRBV5-1 with TRBJ1-1; TRBD1 agrees at 8 bases. V was pared by 4 bases and J by 0 bases, with 5 bases of the junction left unmatched. CDR1 and CDR2 from the germline V gene are SGHRS and YFSETQ. The CDR3 extends over 15 amino acids. CDR3: CASSPAGGMNTEAFF. CDR3 nucleotides: TGCGCCAGCAGCCCGGCAGGGGGCATGAACACTGAAGCTTTCTTT.

Here the CDR3 DNA reads TGCAGCGCGTCCGGGGCGAAGGTGGCAACAGATACGCAGTATTTT. Protein sequence: CSASGAKVATDTQYF. The chain has TRBV29-1 and TRBJ2-3; either TRBD1 or TRBD2 may supply D (5 bases each). The CDR3 extends over 15 amino acids. The V gene lost 7 bases and the J gene lost 3 bases, with 20 bases spanning the gap. The germline gives CDR1 SQVTM, CDR2 ANQGSEA.

V gene TRBV20-1 combines with J gene TRBJ1-1; D is undetermined. The germline gives CDR1 DFQATT, CDR2 SNEGSKA (reference sequence). This CDR3 has 12 residues. Trimming removed 4 bases from V and 1 base from J, with 7 bases in between. This chain's CDR3 is CSAKGGNTEAFF. The CDR3 nucleotides are TGCAGTGCTAAAGGCGGGAACACTGAAGCTTTCTTT.

The chain combines TRBV7-9 with TRBJ1-1; the D gene is possibly TRBD1 (5 bases). Germline lookup yields CDR1 SEHNR and CDR2 FQNEAQ (reference sequence). Between the trimmed V and J ends, which lost 0 bases and 1 base, there was a span of 9 bases. The CDR3 is made up of 15 amino acids. The CDR3 DNA is TGTGCCAGCAGCTTAGCCCTGACAGAGAACACTGAAGCTTTCTTT. The encoded protein is CASSLALTENTEAFF.

The gene calls are TRBV15 and TRBJ1-2; tentatively, D is TRBD1 (5 bases). CDR1 is LNHNV and CDR2 is YYDKDF in the germline V gene (reference sequence). This CDR3 is 15 amino acids long. V lost 0 bases and J lost 5, with 13 bases in between. CDR3 sequence reads: CATSRDSQGPYGYTF. As DNA, the CDR3 is TGTGCCACCAGCAGAGATTCTCAGGGACCATATGGCTACACCTTC.

The CDR3 region is CASRREPSDEQFF. The CDR3 DNA is TGTGCCAGCAGGAGGGAGCCCAGCGATGAGCAGTTCTTC. The V gene is TRBV6-5, the J gene TRBJ2-1; TRBD2 might be the D (5 bases). The CDR3 has 13 amino acids. Trimming stripped 6 bases from V and 8 bases from J, with 14 bases between. CDR1 MNHEY and CDR2 SVGAGI come from the germline V gene.

CDR3 sequence reads: CSVGPNTEAFF. The CDR3 coding sequence is TGCAGCGTTGGTCCGAACACTGAAGCTTTCTTT. This chain links TRBV29-1 with TRBJ1-1; D uncertain. The germline gives CDR1 SQVTM, CDR2 ANQGSEA. The CDR3 sequence is 11 residues long. Trimming cost V 4 bases and J 1 base, with 4 bases left between them. The full variable domain, its missing parts supplied by reference TRBV29-1 and TRBJ1-1, is SAVISQKPSRDICQRGTSLTIQCQVDSQVTMMFWYRQQPGQSLTLIATANQGSEATYESGFVIDKFPISRPNLTFSTLTVSNMSPEDSSIYLCSVGPNTEAFFGQGTRLTVV.

The chain uses TRBV20-1 and TRBJ2-3; D unresolved. CDR3 length: 11 residues. V was cut by 1 base and J by 6 bases, with 5 bases left in between. The germline V gene has CDR1 DFQATT and CDR2 SNEGSKA (reference sequence). The CDR3 region has the DNA TGCAGTGCTAGAGTTTCCGATACGCAGTATTTT. It translates to CSARVSDTQYF.

The gene calls are TRBV7-2 and TRBJ2-5; unclear D gene. V shed 4 bases and J shed 4 bases, with 13 bases lying between them. This CDR3 is 14 amino acids long. The V gene's germline CDR1 is SGHTA and CDR2 FQGNSA. CDR3 DNA: TGTGCCAGCAGCTCAAACAGACCTGGAGAGACCCAGTACTTC. It codes for CASSSNRPGETQYF.

This clonotype is a singleton in its sample. The J gene is TRBJ1-1, the V gene TRBV18, with a tentative D call TRBD1 (5 bases). Germline CDR1 reads KGHSH; CDR2 reads LQKENI. The CDR3 sequence is 14 residues long. The V end lost 2 bases, the J end lost 7 bases, and 14 bases lay between the germline ends. The CDR3 sequence is CASSPGAEPGEAFF. The CDR3 DNA reads as TGTGCCAGCTCACCAGGGGCGGAGCCAGGTGAAGCTTTCTTT.

This clonotype was recorded only once. The J gene is TRBJ2-7, the V gene TRBV14, with 8 bases matching TRBD2. Germline values: CDR1 SGHDN, CDR2 FVKESK. The CDR3 extends over 18 amino acids. Trimming at V came to 4 bases and at J to 0 bases, leaving 14 bases not matched to a gene. The chain's CDR3 is CASSPPRLAGGLSYEQYF. CDR3 sequence (DNA): TGTGCCAGCAGCCCCCCTCGGTTGGCGGGGGGCCTCTCCTACGAGCAGTACTTC.